Shown below are 26 T cell receptor beta chains from a single sample sequenced in a study of cytomegalovirus exposure and HLA in healthy donors. PCR was performed using 60 Vbeta and 13 Jbeta primers. TCRdb's copy holds only in-frame clones and misses some; the assay was immunoSEQ multiplex PCR. Among about 110,000 clones, approximately 11% were seen once, and the ten largest hold about a sixth. The sample was PBMCs. These receptors were collected from a man in his forties in good health and CMV-seropositive.

This clone was seen a few times. V and J are TRBV28 and TRBJ1-2; maybe TRBD1 (6 bases). The CDR3 contains 19 residues. Trimming cost V 4 bases and J 8 bases, with 32 bases left between them. Germline CDR1 MDHEN, CDR2 SYDVKM. Written as DNA, the CDR3 is TGTGCCAGCAGTTCCGTCGGTTACGTACAGGGTCGGAGAGGATTCGGCTACACCTTC. Translated, it gives CASSSVGYVQGRRGFGYTF.

The V gene is TRBV7-9, the J gene TRBJ2-7; D may be TRBD2 (5 bases). This CDR3 spans 16 amino acids. From germline, CDR1 is SEHNR and CDR2 FQNEAQ (reference sequence). V was clipped by 5 bases and J by 6 bases, with 23 bases between them. CDR3 residues: CASSTEGPPASREQYF. CDR3 nucleotides: TGTGCCAGCAGCACAGAGGGCCCGCCGGCCTCCCGCGAGCAGTACTTC. Filled out from reference TRBV7-9 and TRBJ2-7, the complete variable domain reads DTGVSQNPRHKITKRGQNVTFRCDPISEHNRLYWYRQTLGQGPEFLTYFQNEAQLEKSRLLSDRFSAERPKGSFSTLEIQRTEQGDSAMYLCASSTEGPPASREQYFGPGTRLTVT.

The V and J genes are TRBV27 and TRBJ2-1, with TRBD1 matching over 8 bases. The CDR3 has 16 amino acids. V was clipped by 6 bases and J by 2 bases; unmatched bases: 9. Germline CDR1 MNHEY, CDR2 SMNVEV (reference sequence). The CDR3 spells CASRLIRGLTYNEQFF. In DNA, the CDR3 is TGTGCCAGCAGGTTGATCAGGGGGCTTACCTACAATGAGCAGTTCTTC.

The table lists this clone with a few counts. The rearrangement joins TRBV6-5 to TRBJ2-2, with TRBD2 matching over 8 bases. The CDR3 runs 13 residues. Germline lookup yields CDR1 MNHEY and CDR2 SVGAGI. The junction had 5 bases not matched to a gene; V was cut back by 7 bases and J by 7 bases. The CDR3 DNA sequence: TGTGCCAGCACCGGGAGGGAGGGCGGGGAGCTGTTTTTT. Protein: CASTGREGGELFF.

This clone has a handful of counts. The chain employs TRBV6-1 and TRBJ2-3; D unclear. Germline V gene lookup returns CDR1 MNHNS and CDR2 SASEGT. V was cut by 11 bases and J by 5 bases, with 11 bases left in between. This CDR3 contains 11 residues. CDR3 loop: CAATAVDTQYF. Here the CDR3 DNA reads TGTGCCGCAACGGCGGTAGATACGCAGTATTTT.

This clone was seen only a few times. The chain uses TRBV6-5 and TRBJ2-7; 7 bases match TRBD2. This CDR3 region has 14 residues. V was clipped by 6 bases and J by 3 bases; unmatched bases: 8. The germline CDR1 and CDR2 sequences are MNHEY and SVGAGI. In DNA, the CDR3 is TGTGCCAGCAGCCGCAAGCGGGAACTCTACGAGCAGTACTTC. It translates to CASSRKRELYEQYF.

There are a few counts of this clone. This chain links TRBV4-1 with TRBJ2-1, with 12 positions matching TRBD2. Germline loops: CDR1 MGHRA, CDR2 YSYEKL. CDR3 length: 16 amino acids. Trimming cost V 3 bases and J 8 bases; bases outside gene matches: 8. CDR3 residues: CASSHLLAGGPDEQFF. The CDR3, as DNA: TGCGCCAGCAGCCACCTTCTAGCGGGAGGGCCGGATGAGCAGTTCTTC.

This clone was counted between two and nine times. This sequence joins TRBV7-9 and TRBJ1-4; TRBD1 agrees at 8 bases. The germline V gene encodes CDR1 SEHNR and CDR2 FQNEAQ (reference sequence). The CDR3 loop spans 14 amino acids. The J segment lost 5 bases and the V segment lost 6 bases, leaving 5 bases of the junction unmatched. The CDR3 DNA follows: TGTGCCAGCAGTTCGGGACAGGAGAATGAAAAACTGTTTTTT. Amino acids: CASSSGQENEKLFF.

Only a few counts were recorded for this clone. No conserved phenylalanine or tryptophan is present at the end of the CDR3, so a read error is the likely explanation. The J gene is TRBJ1-1, the V gene TRBV6-5, with D perhaps matching TRBD1 (6 bases). The CDR3 is 12 amino acids. V was pared by 7 bases and J by 5 bases, with 11 bases between. Germline CDR1 MNHEY, CDR2 SVGAGI. The CDR3 spells CASMRGKTEAFL. CDR3 nucleotides: TGTGCCAGCATGAGGGGGAAAACTGAAGCTTTCTTG.

The chain combines TRBV28 with TRBJ2-7, with a possible D match to TRBD1 (6 bases). Trimming shortened V by 6 bases and J by 0 bases, and 18 bases separated the two germline ends. Germline assignment: CDR1 MDHEN and CDR2 SYDVKM. The CDR3 sequence is 16 residues long. CDR3 coding DNA: TGTGCCAGCAGCGCACCGAGTACAGGGATCTCCTACGAGCAGTACTTC. As protein: CASSAPSTGISYEQYF.

This chain links TRBV14 with TRBJ2-7; TRBD2 is a possible D gene (5 bases). V lost 5 bases, J lost 6 bases, and 14 bases lay in between. The CDR3 runs to 13 residues. Per germline, CDR1 SGHDN and CDR2 FVKESK. The CDR3 DNA is TGTGCCAGCAGCATCCTCTATGAGGGCGAGCAGTACTTC. Translating gives CASSILYEGEQYF.

This clone showed up just a few times. The rearrangement uses TRBV7-2 and TRBJ1-5; 9 bases are shared with TRBD1. J was trimmed by 3 bases and V by 6 bases; bases with no gene match: 6. CDR3 length: 15 residues. The V gene's germline CDR1 is SGHTA and CDR2 FQGNSA. CDR3 in DNA: TGTGCCAGCAGTTCTGACAGGGGGTACAATCAGCCCCAGCATTTT. Translated: CASSSDRGYNQPQHF.

This clone was recorded a few times. The final CDR3 position lacks the conserved phenylalanine or tryptophan, pointing to a likely read error. The V gene is TRBV29-1, the J gene TRBJ1-1; 9 positions match TRBD1. This CDR3 spans 13 amino acids. The germline CDR1 and CDR2 sequences are SQVTM and ANQGSEA. The V gene end was trimmed by 7 bases and the J gene end by 6 bases; junction bases not matched to a gene: 9. The CDR3 nucleotides read TGCAGCGCCCAGGGACAGGGCGGCGCTGAAGCTTTCGTT. This sequence encodes CSAQGQGGAEAFV.

This clone was counted a few times. This rearrangement joins TRBV12-5 to TRBJ2-2, with TRBD1 matching over 8 bases. Germline CDR1 reads LGHNT; CDR2 reads FRNRAP. There are 17 residues in the CDR3. V dropped 0 bases and J dropped 7; count of bases not matched to a gene: 10. The CDR3 DNA reads as TGTGCTAGTGGTTTGGTACGGCAGGGGGCGCCCGGCGGGGAGCTGTTTTTT. As protein: CASGLVRQGAPGGELFF.

The chain recombines TRBV19 with TRBJ1-5; D is perhaps TRBD1 (5 bases). Germline V gene sequence: CDR1 LNHDA, CDR2 SQIVND (reference sequence). The germline V and J ends were trimmed by 2 bases and 2 bases, with 10 bases remaining between them. The CDR3 extends over 15 amino acids. The CDR3, as DNA: TGTGCCAGTAGTATAAGGGGTGACGGCAATCAGCCCCAGCATTTT. It translates to CASSIRGDGNQPQHF.

This clone was counted only a few times. The rearrangement links TRBV14 to TRBJ2-5; D is unresolved. CDR3 length: 13 amino acids. Trimming left V 3 bases short and J 4 bases short, with 9 bases between. Germline V gene data show CDR1 as SGHDN and CDR2 as FVKESK. In DNA, the CDR3 is TGTGCCAGCAGCCAGCTTCCGAGAGAGACCCAGTACTTC. This encodes CASSQLPRETQYF.

The rearrangement uses TRBV30 and TRBJ2-5; TRBD1 might be the D (5 bases). This CDR3 comprises 14 residues. Trimming took 0 bases from V and 2 from J, leaving 10 bases between them. CDR1 is GTSNPN, CDR2 SVGIG, per germline (reference sequence). Here the CDR3 reads CAWSVGAGQETQYF. The CDR3 DNA reads TGTGCCTGGAGTGTAGGGGCAGGACAAGAGACCCAGTACTTC.

The count of this clone is one. The chain carries TRBV7-3 and TRBJ2-3; tentatively, D is TRBD2 (5 bases). The CDR3 consists of 14 residues. Trimming stripped 1 base from V and 5 bases from J, with 10 bases between. CDR1 is SGHTA and CDR2 is FQGTGA in the germline V gene. CDR3 in DNA: TGTGCCAGCAGCTTAAGGGAACGGGGAGATACGCAGTATTTT. Translated, it gives CASSLRERGDTQYF.

This clone was detected only a few times. The chain carries TRBV6-1 and TRBJ1-4; D possibly corresponds to TRBD1 (5 bases). The germline CDR1 and CDR2 sequences are MNHNS and SASEGT. This CDR3 has 17 amino acids. Trimming pared 0 bases from V and 4 bases from J, leaving 15 bases between. CDR3 residues: CASSEAGPWGNNEKLFF. Written as DNA, the CDR3 is TGTGCCAGCAGTGAAGCGGGCCCATGGGGCAATAATGAAAAACTGTTTTTT.

This sequence joins TRBV4-1 and TRBJ2-4; 7 nucleotides line up with TRBD2. V lost 0 bases to trimming and J lost 0 bases; unmatched junction nucleotides: 5. The V gene's germline CDR1 is MGHRA and CDR2 YSYEKL. This CDR3 is built from 17 residues. In DNA, the CDR3 is TGCGCCAGCAGCCAAGATGGGGGGGGTCTAGCCAAAAACATTCAGTACTTC. As protein: CASSQDGGGLAKNIQYF.

The J gene is TRBJ2-7, the V gene TRBV28; 9 bases match TRBD2. With 3 bases clipped from V and 4 bases from J, the junction kept 7 bases outside the gene matches. CDR1 is MDHEN, CDR2 SYDVKM, per germline. CDR3 length: 15 amino acids. The CDR3 DNA reads TGTGCCAGCAGTTTCCTAGGCCTAGCGGGGTACGAGCAGTACTTC. Residues: CASSFLGLAGYEQYF.

The sample holds a few counts of this clone. The chain couples TRBV30 to TRBJ2-3; TRBD1 aligns across 11 bases. V was clipped by 8 bases and J by 3 bases; unmatched bases: 4. This CDR3 contains 13 residues. Germline V CDR1 and CDR2: GTSNPN, SVGIG (reference sequence). The CDR3 nucleotides are TGTGCCGCTGGGACAGGGGGTACAGATACGCAGTATTTT. Translated, it gives CAAGTGGTDTQYF.

V usage is TRBV19 and J usage is TRBJ2-5; 7 nucleotides agree with TRBD1. The CDR3 has 14 residues. Germline-derived CDR1 and CDR2 are LNHDA and SQIVND (reference sequence). V was pared by 3 bases and J by 5 bases, with 6 bases of the junction left unmatched. The CDR3 bases are TGTGCCAGTAGTATCGGGCAGGGGGAGGAGACCCAGTACTTC. Residues: CASSIGQGEETQYF.

This clone was observed a few times. The genes are TRBV5-6 and TRBJ2-5; tentative D call: TRBD1 (6 bases). Trimming pared 3 bases from V and 0 bases from J, leaving 9 bases between. Germline V gives CDR1 SGHDT, CDR2 YYEEEE. The CDR3 extends over 14 amino acids. The CDR3 DNA reads as TGTGCCAGCAGCTCGACAGGCTACCAAGAGACCCAGTACTTC. Translated: CASSSTGYQETQYF.

This clone was seen a few times. This chain connects TRBV28 to TRBJ2-7; D gene uncertain. The germline V gene has CDR1 MDHEN and CDR2 SYDVKM. The CDR3 length is 12 residues. The V end was cut by 3 bases, the J end by 1 base, with 4 bases between. CDR3 protein: CASSFQSYEQYF. DNA for the CDR3: TGTGCCAGCAGTTTCCAGTCCTACGAGCAGTACTTC.

This chain connects TRBV6-6 to TRBJ1-1, with D unresolved. CDR1 and CDR2 from the germline V gene are MNHNY and SVGAGI (reference sequence). With 2 bases removed from V and 1 base from J, the gap between germline ends came to 8 bases. CDR3 length: 14 amino acids. CDR3 protein: CASSYQVANTEAFF. The CDR3 nucleotides are TGTGCCAGCAGTTACCAGGTGGCGAACACTGAAGCTTTCTTT.